The subject of this entry is one T cell receptor (beta chain). Its antigen is not known. The sample originates from a study of OX40 agonist ivuxolimab in advanced cancers. Study background: Given to patients was ivuxolimab, an agonistic anti-OX40 (CD134) antibody. Three patients responded partially, comprising one with hepatocellular carcinoma and two with cutaneous melanoma.

The germline V gene encodes CDR1 SGHRS and CDR2 YFSETQ. V was trimmed by 2 bases and J by 6 bases, leaving 11 bases between them. The CDR3 is made up of 13 amino acids. Repertoires were generated with immunoSEQ multiplex PCR, while TCRdb's copy carries only in-frame clones and drops some. Of approximately 89,000 clones listed, about 91% are singletons. Study conclusions and caveats: Relative to CD4+ cells, CD8+ T cells on average had more expanded clones. Certain nonresponders likewise exhibited a low normalized T-cell clonal expansion.

The sequencing here drew on CD4+ or CD8+ T cells sorted from blood, taken in a trial of the OX40 agonist ivuxolimab. The clonotype comes from an adult with an advanced solid tumor such as melanoma, head and neck, liver or kidney cancer. This chain joins TRBV5-1 and TRBJ1-2; D is possibly TRBD1 (6 bases). The DNA for the CDR3 is TGCGCCAGCAGCTTAGGGACACCGGATGGCTACACCTTC. Amino acids: CASSLGTPDGYTF.